This T cell receptor beta chain emerged from a study of Ad26.COV2.S vaccination and SARS-CoV-2 variants. Points from the study as a whole: Overall T cell responses may have been underestimated by the analyses of TCR breadth and depth. Reported findings describe substantial breadth in spike-specific CD8+ and CD4+ T cell responses following vaccination.

Concerning this clone: Antigen: not known.

The germline V and J ends were trimmed by 0 bases and 8 bases, with 23 bases remaining between them. The CDR3 has 17 amino acids. Germline V gives CDR1 SGHRS, CDR2 YFSETQ. Generated by immunoSEQ multiplex PCR, the TCRdb table keeps only in-frame clones and is missing some. The repertoire holds 180,000 or so clones, with around nine tenths as singletons. This chain uses TRBV5-1 with TRBJ1-1; D not certain. Sample: peripheral blood, taken after recovery from COVID-19. The TCR sequence derives from a human donor who had recovered from COVID-19. The CDR3 DNA reads as TGCGCCAGCAGCTTGGTAATACAATCATACATGGTAGGGGAAGCTTTCTTT. This gives the protein CASSLVIQSYMVGEAFF.